This T cell receptor (beta chain) derives from a study of T cells in Graves' hyperthyroidism and ophthalmopathy. V gave up 8 bases and J gave up 7 bases; unmatched junction bases: 9. The CDR3 has 13 amino acids. CDR1 is LNHDA and CDR2 is SQIVND in the germline V gene (reference sequence). Researchers amplified the TCR beta CDR3 regions from RNA transcripts. The study used the HTBI primer set for a first-round RT-PCR of the TCR CDR3. From the multiplex PCR reads, TCRdb called clonotypes with MiXCR, one entry per CDR3 protein. The sample has about 840,000 distinct CDR3 sequences; roughly 40% are singletons. The sample holds a few counts of this clonotype. In patients aged 18 to 65, hyperthyroidism was newly diagnosed, with duration under 2 months.

V and J are TRBV19 and TRBJ1-1; 8 positions agree with TRBD1. The sequence derives from a man in his late teens or twenties with Graves' hyperthyroidism. Sequencing was carried out using blood. In nucleotides, the CDR3 is TGTGCCAGTTTACCCGGGACAGGCCTTGAAGCTTTCTTT. Translation gives CASLPGTGLEAFF.